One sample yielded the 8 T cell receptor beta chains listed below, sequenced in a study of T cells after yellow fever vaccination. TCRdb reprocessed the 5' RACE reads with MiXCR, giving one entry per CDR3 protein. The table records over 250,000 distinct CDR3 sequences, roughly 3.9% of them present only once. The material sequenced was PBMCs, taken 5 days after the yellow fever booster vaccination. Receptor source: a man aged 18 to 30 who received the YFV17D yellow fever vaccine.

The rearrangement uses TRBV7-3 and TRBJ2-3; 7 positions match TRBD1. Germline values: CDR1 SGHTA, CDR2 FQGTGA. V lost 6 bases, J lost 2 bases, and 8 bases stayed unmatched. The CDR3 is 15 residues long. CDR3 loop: CASRFRDSSTDTQYF. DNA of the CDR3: TGTGCCAGCAGATTCCGGGACAGCTCCACAGATACGCAGTATTTT.

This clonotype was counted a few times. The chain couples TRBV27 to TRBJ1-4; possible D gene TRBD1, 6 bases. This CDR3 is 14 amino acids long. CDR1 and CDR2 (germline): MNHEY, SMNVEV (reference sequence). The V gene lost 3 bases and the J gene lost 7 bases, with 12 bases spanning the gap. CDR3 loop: CASSFGGGGEKLFF. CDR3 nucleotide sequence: TGTGCCAGCAGTTTCGGAGGGGGGGGTGAAAAACTGTTTTTT.

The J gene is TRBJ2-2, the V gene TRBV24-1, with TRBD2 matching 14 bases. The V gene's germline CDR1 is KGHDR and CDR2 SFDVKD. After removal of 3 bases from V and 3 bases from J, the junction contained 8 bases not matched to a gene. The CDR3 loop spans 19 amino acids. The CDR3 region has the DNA TGTGCCACCAGTGATGTGACTAGCGGGGGGGTTCAGGACACCGGGGAGCTGTTTTTT. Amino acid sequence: CATSDVTSGGVQDTGELFF.

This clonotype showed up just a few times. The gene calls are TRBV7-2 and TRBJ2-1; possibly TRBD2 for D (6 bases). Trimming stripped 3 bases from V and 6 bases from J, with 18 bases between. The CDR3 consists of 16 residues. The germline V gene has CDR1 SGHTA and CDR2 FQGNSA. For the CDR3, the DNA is TGTGCCAGCAGCTTCCTACCGGCCACTAGCCCCAATGAGCAGTTCTTC. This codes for CASSFLPATSPNEQFF. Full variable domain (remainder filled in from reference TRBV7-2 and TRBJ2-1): GAGVSQSPSNKVTEKGKDVELRCDPISGHTALYWYRQSLGQGLEFLIYFQGNSAPDKSGLPSDRFSAERTGGSVSTLTIQRTQQEDSAVYLCASSFLPATSPNEQFFGPGTRLTVL.

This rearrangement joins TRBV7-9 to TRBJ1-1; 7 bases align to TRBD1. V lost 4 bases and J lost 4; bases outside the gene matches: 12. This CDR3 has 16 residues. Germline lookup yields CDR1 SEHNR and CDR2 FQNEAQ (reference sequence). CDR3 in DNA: TGTGCCAGCAGCTCCCGTCGCCCCGGGACAGTCACTGAAGCTTTCTTT. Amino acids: CASSSRRPGTVTEAFF.

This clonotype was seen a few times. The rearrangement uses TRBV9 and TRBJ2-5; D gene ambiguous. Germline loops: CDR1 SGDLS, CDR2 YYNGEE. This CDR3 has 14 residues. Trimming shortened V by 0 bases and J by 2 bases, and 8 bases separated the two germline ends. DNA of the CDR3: TGTGCCAGCAGCGTAGGGTGGCGGCAAGAGACCCAGTACTTC. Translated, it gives CASSVGWRQETQYF. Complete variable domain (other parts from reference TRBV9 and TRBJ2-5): DSGVTQTPKHLITATGQRVTLRCSPRSGDLSVYWYQQSLDQGLQFLIQYYNGEERAKGNILERFSAQQFPDLHSELNLSSLELGDSALYFCASSVGWRQETQYFGPGTRLLVL.

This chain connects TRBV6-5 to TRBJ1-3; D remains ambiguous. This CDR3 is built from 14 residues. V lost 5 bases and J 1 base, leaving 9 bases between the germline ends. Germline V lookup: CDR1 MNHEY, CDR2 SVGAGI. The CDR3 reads CASSINLSGNTIYF. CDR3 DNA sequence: TGTGCCAGCAGTATAAATCTTTCTGGAAACACCATATATTTT.

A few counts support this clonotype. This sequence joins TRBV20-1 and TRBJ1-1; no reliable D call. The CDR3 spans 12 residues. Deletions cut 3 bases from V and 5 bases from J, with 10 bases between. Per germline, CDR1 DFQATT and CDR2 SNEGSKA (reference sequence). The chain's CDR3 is CSARPLVTEAFF. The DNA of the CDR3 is TGCAGTGCTAGGCCGTTGGTTACTGAAGCTTTCTTT.